This TCR beta chain was profiled in a study of CD8 T cells in Susac syndrome. The V gene's germline CDR1 is DFQATT and CDR2 SNEGSKA (reference sequence). J lost 3 bases, V lost 1 base, and 14 bases had no gene match. This CDR3 is built from 18 residues. A quantity of about 0.45 to 1 ug RNA underwent reverse transcription using random hexamers. An immunoSEQ multiplex PCR generated amplified TCR beta CDR3 products spanning 54 Vbeta and 13 Jbeta. TCRdb called the immunoSEQ multiplex PCR reads again in MiXCR, with one record for every CDR3 protein. Among about 190,000 distinct CDR3 sequences listed, 91% were seen once. Sequencing targeted TCR beta in blood CD8+ and CD4+ T cells. FACS enriched CD8+ TEMRA cells, while bulk CD8+ and CD4+ were negatively isolated.

Input material: CD4+ T cells from PBMCs. This sequence joins TRBV20-1 and TRBJ2-4, with TRBD2 matching 8 bases. The source of this sequence is a human donor with Susac syndrome. In nucleotides, the CDR3 is TGCAGTGCTAGAGGCCGACTAGCGCCCGGTCGAGGCAAAAACATTCAGTACTTC. This codes for CSARGRLAPGRGKNIQYF.